This T cell receptor (beta chain) came from a study of PD-L1 blockade in urothelial cancer. TCRdb's table, derived via immunoSEQ multiplex PCR, lists solely in-frame clones and lacks some. The table records around 1,500 clones, roughly two fifths of them present only once. Germline V CDR1 and CDR2: SQVTM, ANQGSEA. The CDR3 runs 14 residues. With 7 bases removed from V and 0 bases from J, the gap between germline ends came to 15 bases. The chain employs TRBV29-1 and TRBJ1-1; perhaps TRBD1 as D (5 bases). This TCR was recovered from a man between 60 and 70 years old with urothelial cancer. The sequenced sample was tumor tissue, obtained before atezolizumab (anti-PD-L1) treatment. The CDR3 bases are TGCAGCGCCCCGGTTGGGACCATGAACACTGAAGCTTTCTTT. Its translation: CSAPVGTMNTEAFF. Based on the CDR3 plus reference TRBV29-1 and TRBJ1-1, the full variable domain is SAVISQKPSRDICQRGTSLTIQCQVDSQVTMMFWYRQQPGQSLTLIATANQGSEATYESGFVIDKFPISRPNLTFSTLTVSNMSPEDSSIYLCSAPVGTMNTEAFFGQGTRLTVV.